This record covers a single TCR beta chain. This clonotype was recorded many times. This clone's antigen is unknown. One base away there is no much larger clone; base qualities are not given. TCRdb shows the sequencer as Illumina NovaSeq 6000. Synthesis of TCR cDNA relied on 5'RACE template switching, a step that introduced a universal primer site along with unique molecular identifiers. Priming of cDNA synthesis was performed from both the TCR alpha and TCR beta constant segments. Libraries were amplified in two PCR steps, with sample barcodes and sequencing adapters added in the second step. Libraries were sequenced on Illumina HiSeq 2500 (2x100 bp) or NovaSeq (2x150 bp). From the authors' description of their analysis: MIGEC handled demultiplexing of reads and collapsing into UMI consensus sequences, while MiXCR performed V(D)J alignment. Using edgeR on replicate PBMC samples, clonotypes were called vaccine-responding if FDR was below 0.01 and the log2 fold change was above 5 up to day 15. Bulk clonotypes were assigned CD4 or CD8 identity according to which sequenced CD4 or CD8 repertoire held them at higher abundance. TCRdb cleaned the public reads at Q25 with fastp, built clones with MiXCR and kept in-frame beta chains. A single entry per CDR3 protein holds the most common genes and DNA from its merged rows. The V and J calls were determined by TCRdb, not by the authors. The sample table shows approximately 250,000 distinct CDR3 sequences, and over 3% are seen once. Around 20% of the sample comes from the top ten.

This sample was taken from a study of T cells after yellow fever vaccination (dated by TCRdb to about 2019). Turning to the overall study: Libraries from fractions with low cell numbers were prepared with the SMART-Seq v4 Ultra Low Input RNA kit. The cohort comprised two healthy male donors, one aged 18 to 30 and one aged 30 to 40 years. To follow T-cell clones before and after both primary and booster YFV17D yellow fever vaccination, bulk TCR alpha and beta repertoires underwent longitudinal sequencing. Blood was collected at multiple timepoints before and after primary and secondary immunization, and bulk PBMC replicates and cell subsets were isolated. Beyond this particular receptor, the publication reports: Compared with the primary T-cell response, the secondary T-cell response was weaker but faster, peaking on day 5 rather than day 15. Only a couple of donors were included in the study, so the extent to which the findings can be generalized is limited. A small share of clonotypes occurred in both CD4 and CD8 compartments, likely arising from convergent recombination. After the booster, most of the clones that had expanded following primary vaccination were detected again (roughly 97% of CD4 and roughly nine tenths of CD8), which suggests that memory was broadly maintained. Computational filtering was needed because FACS-sorted repertoires could contain abundant contaminating clonotypes from the bulk population.

CDR1 and CDR2 are read off the germline V gene as LGHNT and FRNRAP. The CDR3 contains 12 residues, cysteine and phenylalanine counted. Kept here is only the CDR3 DNA, which spans 36 bases and is read in frame from base 1. The V end loses 0 bases and the J end loses 12 bases, and a stretch of 9 bases separates them. The label giving this sample's treatment or condition can be read as: live attenuated yellow fever vaccine strain. At each blood-draw timepoint, two biological replicates of bulk PBMCs were collected. PBMCs were isolated from peripheral blood using a standard Ficoll-Paque protocol. TriZol was used to extract RNA from bulk PBMCs, from CD4 and CD8 fractions, and from dextramer-positive and dextramer-negative fractions.

The source material was PBMCs, sampled 15 days after the yellow fever booster vaccination. The sequence was collected from a man in his late teens or twenties who received the YFV17D yellow fever vaccine. Recombination connected TRBV12-5 to TRBJ2-1, with the D gene possibly TRBD1 or TRBD2, each one fitting 5 bases. Here the CDR3 is given as CASGLVRDPQFF. DNA sequence: TGTGCTAGTGGTTTGGTCCGGGACCCGCAGTTCTTC.